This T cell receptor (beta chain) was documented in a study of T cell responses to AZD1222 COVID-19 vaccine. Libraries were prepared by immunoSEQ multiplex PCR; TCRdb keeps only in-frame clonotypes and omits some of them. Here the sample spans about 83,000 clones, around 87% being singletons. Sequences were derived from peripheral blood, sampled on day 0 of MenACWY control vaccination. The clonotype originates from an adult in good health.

CDR3 amino acids: CASSESGGGPYNEQFF. CDR3 bases: TGTGCCAGCAGTGAATCGGGGGGAGGTCCCTACAATGAGCAGTTCTTC. This chain connects TRBV25-1 to TRBJ2-1; 7 bases match TRBD2. Germline loops: CDR1 MGHDK, CDR2 SYGVNS. The CDR3 totals 16 residues. Losses at the gene ends were 1 base for V and 2 bases for J; bases not matched to a gene: 5. Complete variable domain (other parts from reference TRBV25-1 and TRBJ2-1): EADIYQTPRYLVIGTGKKITLECSQTMGHDKMYWYQQDPGMELHLIHYSYGVNSTEKGDLSSESTVSRIRTEHFPLTLESARPSHTSQYLCASSESGGGPYNEQFFGPGTRLTVL.